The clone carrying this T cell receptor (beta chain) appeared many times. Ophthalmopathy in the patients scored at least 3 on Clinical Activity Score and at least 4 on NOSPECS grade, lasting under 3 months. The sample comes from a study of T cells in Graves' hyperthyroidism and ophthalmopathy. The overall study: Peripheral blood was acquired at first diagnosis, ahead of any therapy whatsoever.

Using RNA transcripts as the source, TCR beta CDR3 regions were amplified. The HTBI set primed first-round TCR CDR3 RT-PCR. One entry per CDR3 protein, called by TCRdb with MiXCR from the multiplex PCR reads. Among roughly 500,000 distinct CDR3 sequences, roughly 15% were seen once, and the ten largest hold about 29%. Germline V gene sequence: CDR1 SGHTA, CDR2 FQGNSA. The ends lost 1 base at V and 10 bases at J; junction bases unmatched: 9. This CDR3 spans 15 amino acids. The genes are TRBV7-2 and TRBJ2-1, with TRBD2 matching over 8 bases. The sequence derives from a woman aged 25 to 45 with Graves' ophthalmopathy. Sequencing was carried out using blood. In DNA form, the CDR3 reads TGTGCCAGCAGCTTAGTAACTAGCGGTTGGGGAGAGCAGTTCTTC. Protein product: CASSLVTSGWGEQFF. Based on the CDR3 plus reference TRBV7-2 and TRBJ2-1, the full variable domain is GAGVSQSPSNKVTEKGKDVELRCDPISGHTALYWYRQSLGQGLEFLIYFQGNSAPDKSGLPSDRFSAERTGGSVSTLTIQRTQQEDSAVYLCASSLVTSGWGEQFFGPGTRLTVL.